These 9 T cell receptor beta chains were all obtained from the same sample, sequenced in a study of blood T cells in healthy people across ages. PCR was performed a second time for about 6 to 11 cycles using a sample-barcoded 5' primer and a J-beta primer mix. Each CDR3 protein gets one entry after TCRdb re-called the 5' RACE reads with MiXCR. The data show 1.5 million to 2 million distinct CDR3 sequences, with 28% seen just once and 7.7% held by the top ten. Sequencing input: blood. Receptors originate from a woman in her twenties or thirties in good health.

This clonotype occurred many times. This sequence joins TRBV5-1 and TRBJ2-4; D may be TRBD1 (5 bases). With 2 bases removed from V and 0 bases from J, the gap between germline ends came to 12 bases. The CDR3 contains 16 residues. From germline, CDR1 is SGHRS and CDR2 YFSETQ. CDR3 coding DNA: TGCGCCAGCAGCTTCTATGGGGCCGTAGCCAAAAACATTCAGTACTTC. Protein product: CASSFYGAVAKNIQYF.

This clonotype was picked up a small number of times. The gene calls are TRBV5-1 and TRBJ1-2; 8 nucleotides line up with TRBD1. CDR3 size: 15 residues. The junction had 7 bases not matched to a gene; V was cut back by 0 bases and J by 6 bases. CDR1 is SGHRS, CDR2 YFSETQ, per germline. Here the CDR3 DNA reads TGCGCCAGCAGCTTGGGACAGGGGTCTCTGGATGGCTACACCTTC. It specifies CASSLGQGSLDGYTF.

J is TRBJ2-7 and V is TRBV5-1, with D unclear. The CDR3 totals 16 residues. Trimming pared 0 bases from V and 0 bases from J, leaving 13 bases between. The germline gives CDR1 SGHRS, CDR2 YFSETQ. CDR3 region: CASSLGGGWDSYEQYF. CDR3 nucleotides: TGCGCCAGCAGCTTGGGCGGTGGCTGGGACTCCTACGAGCAGTACTTC.

In this sample, this clonotype turned up many times. The rearrangement joins TRBV29-1 to TRBJ2-5, with 8 bases fitting TRBD1. This CDR3 is built from 15 residues. Germline CDR1 reads SQVTM; CDR2 reads ANQGSEA. The CDR3 DNA sequence: TGCGGCCCCCCGGGACAGGAACTTCAAGAGAGGATCCAGTACTTC. This sequence encodes CGPPGQELQERIQYF.

The V and J genes are TRBV7-2 and TRBJ2-2, with 8 bases aligning to TRBD2. J was trimmed by 2 bases and V by 2 bases; bases with no gene match: 7. The CDR3 is 17 amino acids. The V gene's germline CDR1 is SGHTA and CDR2 FQGNSA. The CDR3 nucleotides are TGTGCCAGCAGCTTAATTCGGACTAGCCCCAACACCGGGGAGCTGTTTTTT. The encoded protein is CASSLIRTSPNTGELFF.

This clonotype came up many times. The rearrangement joins TRBV12-3 or TRBV12-4 to TRBJ2-7; tentative D call: TRBD1 (6 bases). CDR3 length: 13 amino acids. V gave up 6 bases and J gave up 3 bases, with 12 bases separating them. The CDR3 is CASRGRGIYEQYF. The CDR3 DNA reads as TGTGCCAGCAGGGGAAGGGGGATCTACGAGCAGTACTTC.

The chain employs TRBV7-3 and TRBJ2-6; D is undetermined. Germline lookup yields CDR1 SGHTA and CDR2 FQGTGA. The CDR3 runs to 18 residues. V gave up 0 bases and J gave up 0 bases, with 12 bases separating them. Here the CDR3 reads CASSLTFSGSSGANVLTF. In DNA, the CDR3 is TGTGCCAGCAGCTTAACTTTCAGTGGTAGCTCTGGGGCCAACGTCCTGACTTTC.

This clonotype occurred once. V usage is TRBV3-1 and J usage is TRBJ1-2; D remains ambiguous. Germline V gives CDR1 LGHDT, CDR2 YNNKEL (reference sequence). CDR3 length equals 13 residues. With 4 bases removed from V and 4 bases from J, the gap between germline ends came to 10 bases. CDR3 bases: TGTGCCAGCAGCCGGTATAGGGCCTATGGCTACACCTTC. Translated, it gives CASSRYRAYGYTF.

As concerns this clonotype: A much more abundant neighbour one base away suggests this may be a read error. J is TRBJ2-1 and V is TRBV5-6; 10 nucleotides line up with TRBD2. CDR3 length: 15 amino acids. The germline gives CDR1 SGHDT, CDR2 YYEEEE. Trimming at V came to 4 bases and at J to 5 bases, leaving 6 bases not matched to a gene. Here the CDR3 DNA reads TGTGCCAGCAGCCCCCGAGCGGGAGGGAACAATGAGCAGTTCTTC. The encoded protein is CASSPRAGGNNEQFF.